Shown below are 28 T cell receptor beta chains from a single sample sequenced in a study of OX40 agonist ivuxolimab in advanced cancers. Libraries were built with the immunoSEQ multiplex PCR assay. Sourced from immuneACCESS, this table was stored by TCRdb with only in-frame sequences that have V and J called. A share of the clones is absent; for the studies checked, an unresolved V gene accounts for under half, and the remainder has no known explanation. The table for this sample lists about 63,000 clones; around 90% of them were counted only once. About 4.4% of the sample rests with the top ten. The sample was CD4+ or CD8+ T cells sorted from blood, taken in a trial of the OX40 agonist ivuxolimab. These receptors all stem from an adult with an advanced solid tumor such as melanoma, head and neck, liver or kidney cancer.

The chain couples TRBV6-5 to TRBJ2-1, with TRBD1 identical over 9 bases. V was clipped by 4 bases and J by 10 bases; unmatched bases: 14. CDR1 and CDR2 (germline): MNHEY, SVGAGI. CDR3 length: 16 residues. The CDR3 sequence is CASSSPEQGASHEQFF. As DNA, the CDR3 is TGTGCCAGCAGTTCACCGGAACAGGGGGCTTCCCACGAGCAGTTCTTC.

This clone was found a few times. This chain links TRBV27 with TRBJ1-1; TRBD1 aligns across 8 bases. Germline V gene lookup returns CDR1 MNHEY and CDR2 SMNVEV (reference sequence). This CDR3 is 13 amino acids long. Unmatched junction bases numbered 5, after V lost 6 bases and J lost 5 bases. The CDR3 nucleotides are TGTGCCAGCAGCGTCACAGGGGGAACTGAAGCTTTCTTT. Its protein is CASSVTGGTEAFF.

The chain uses TRBV7-9 and TRBJ2-2; possibly TRBD1 or TRBD2 for D (5 bases each). V was trimmed by 3 bases and J by 1 base, leaving 12 bases between them. There are 16 residues in the CDR3. Germline V lookup: CDR1 SEHNR, CDR2 FQNEAQ (reference sequence). CDR3 in DNA: TGTGCCAGCAGCTTCCTCCCGGGGCAGAACACCGGGGAGCTGTTTTTT. Translation gives CASSFLPGQNTGELFF.

The chain uses TRBV19 and TRBJ2-1; D is perhaps TRBD1 or TRBD2 (5 bases each). Looked up from germline, CDR1 is LNHDA and CDR2 is SQIVND (reference sequence). The CDR3 has 11 amino acids. CDR3 region: CAAGANNEQFF. In nucleotides, the CDR3 is TGTGCAGCCGGGGCCAACAATGAGCAGTTCTTC.

The gene calls are TRBV29-1 and TRBJ2-1; TRBD2 matches 8 bases. The CDR3 has 20 residues. Germline V gene data show CDR1 as SQVTM and CDR2 as ANQGSEA. The V gene end was trimmed by 1 base and the J gene end by 0 bases; junction bases not matched to a gene: 17. The CDR3 protein is CSVEGGVRGLVLSSYNEQFF. For the CDR3, the DNA is TGCAGCGTTGAAGGGGGTGTGAGGGGACTAGTCCTTAGCTCCTACAATGAGCAGTTCTTC.

The V and J genes are TRBV9 and TRBJ1-1; tentative D call: TRBD1 (6 bases). In germline, CDR1 is SGDLS, CDR2 YYNGEE. The CDR3 spans 24 residues. V lost 0 bases to trimming and J lost 0 bases, with 36 bases between them. The chain's CDR3 is CASSVEGGRDTTHTRDPVNTEAFF. The CDR3 DNA is TGTGCCAGCAGCGTAGAGGGGGGCCGGGACACAACCCACACCCGTGATCCGGTGAACACTGAAGCTTTCTTT.

This chain links TRBV5-1 with TRBJ2-7; D possibly corresponds to TRBD1 (6 bases). CDR3 length: 14 amino acids. Germline CDR1 reads SGHRS; CDR2 reads YFSETQ. Trimming removed 6 bases at V and 3 bases at J, with 16 bases between. The chain's CDR3 is CASTVGGENYEQYF. DNA for the CDR3: TGCGCCAGCACCGTAGGGGGTGAAAACTACGAGCAGTACTTC.

V is TRBV5-6 and J is TRBJ2-7, with TRBD1 matching 9 bases. Germline V CDR1 and CDR2: SGHDT, YYEEEE. This CDR3 is built from 15 residues. J gave up 5 bases and V 5 bases, and 11 bases lay outside the gene matches. This chain's CDR3 is CASRLRGQGDHEQYF. CDR3 nucleotide sequence: TGTGCCAGCAGGCTGAGGGGACAGGGTGACCACGAGCAGTACTTC.

J is TRBJ2-7 and V is TRBV10-1; weak D call: TRBD2 (5 bases). The CDR3 runs to 14 residues. Germline V gene data show CDR1 as WNHNN and CDR2 as SYGVQD (reference sequence). With 8 bases removed from V and 3 bases from J, the gap between germline ends came to 17 bases. The CDR3 reads CASPRPGKYYEQYV. CDR3 bases: TGCGCCAGCCCCAGGCCCGGGAAGTACTACGAGCAGTACGTC.

V is TRBV4-3 and J is TRBJ2-7, with D uncertain. The CDR3 totals 13 residues. Trimming removed 4 bases from V and 1 base from J, with 8 bases in between. Germline V gene lookup returns CDR1 LGHNA and CDR2 YSLEER. The CDR3, as DNA: TGCGCCAGCAGCCCGTCCCGGTCCTACGAGCAGTACTTC. Translation: CASSPSRSYEQYF.

The chain recombines TRBV9 with TRBJ2-2, with 10 bases fitting TRBD2. This CDR3 has 15 residues. Trimming at V came to 4 bases and at J to 4 bases, leaving 4 bases not matched to a gene. The germline CDR1 and CDR2 sequences are SGDLS and YYNGEE. The CDR3, as DNA: TGTGCCAGCAGCACCGGGACTAGCGTCACCGGGGAGCTGTTTTTT. Translating it yields CASSTGTSVTGELFF.

V gene TRBV4-1 combines with J gene TRBJ1-2; tentatively, D is TRBD1 (5 bases). Trimming took 0 bases from V and 0 from J, leaving 11 bases between them. CDR3 size: 16 residues. Germline CDR1 and CDR2: MGHRA and YSYEKL. The DNA for the CDR3 is TGCGCCAGCAGCCAAGATCCAGGGTCCGCTAACTATGGCTACACCTTC. Translation: CASSQDPGSANYGYTF.

The rearrangement joins TRBV6-9 to TRBJ2-7; D unresolved. Germline lookup yields CDR1 MNHGY and CDR2 SVAAGI. V gave up 11 bases and J gave up 0 bases, with 8 bases separating them. The length of the CDR3 is 11 residues. The CDR3 sequence: CAPTPSYEQYF. The DNA for the CDR3 is TGTGCCCCGACCCCCTCCTACGAGCAGTACTTC.

The rearrangement joins TRBV2 to TRBJ2-7, with 9 bases fitting TRBD1. Germline-derived CDR1 and CDR2 are SNHLY and FYNNEI. This CDR3 is built from 15 residues. V dropped 5 bases and J dropped 3; count of bases not matched to a gene: 8. This CDR3 is CASSPPGTGSYEQYF. The CDR3 DNA follows: TGTGCCAGCAGTCCTCCCGGGACAGGGAGCTACGAGCAGTACTTC.

V usage is TRBV5-4 and J usage is TRBJ1-5; no clear D. V dropped 1 base and J dropped 0 bases, with 8 bases sitting between them. This CDR3 comprises 15 residues. Germline V lookup: CDR1 SGHNT, CDR2 YYREEE (reference sequence). Here the CDR3 DNA reads TGTGCCAGCAGCTTGTTTGGGAATAGCAATCAGCCCCAGCATTTT. It codes for CASSLFGNSNQPQHF.

The V and J genes are TRBV13 and TRBJ2-3; 8 bases are shared with TRBD2. The V gene's germline CDR1 is PRHDT and CDR2 FYEKMQ (reference sequence). This CDR3 contains 15 residues. With 1 base clipped from V and 4 bases from J, the junction kept 4 bases outside the gene matches. The CDR3 sequence is CASSLAGGPPDTQYF. CDR3 sequence (DNA): TGTGCCAGCAGCTTAGCGGGGGGGCCCCCAGATACGCAGTATTTT. The variable domain in full, completed from reference TRBV13 and TRBJ2-3, reads AAGVIQSPRHLIKEKRETATLKCYPIPRHDTVYWYQQGPGQDPQFLISFYEKMQSDKGSIPDRFSAQQFSDYHSELNMSSLELGDSALYFCASSLAGGPPDTQYFGPGTRLTVL.

J is TRBJ2-4 and V is TRBV6-5; 9 bases are a match to TRBD1. The CDR3 runs to 13 residues. The germline V gene has CDR1 MNHEY and CDR2 SVGAGI. V shed 5 bases, J shed 7 bases, and the junction held 3 bases outside the gene matches. The CDR3, as DNA: TGTGCCAGCAGTACGACAGGGGGGAACATTCAGTACTTC. It codes for CASSTTGGNIQYF.

The CDR3 sequence: CASSLAGGFEPQHF. The CDR3 nucleotides are TGTGCCAGCAGCCTCGCAGGGGGCTTCGAGCCCCAGCATTTT. The rearrangement joins TRBV5-8 to TRBJ1-5; TRBD1 matches 8 bases. The CDR3 spans 14 residues. The germline V gene has CDR1 SGHTS and CDR2 YDEGEE. The V and J ends lost 4 bases and 8 bases, in that order; junction bases with no gene match: 8.

The chain carries TRBV7-6 and TRBJ1-6, with a possible D match to TRBD1 (5 bases). In germline, CDR1 is SGHVS, CDR2 FNYEAQ. The CDR3 consists of 15 residues. V was clipped by 5 bases and J by 9 bases, with 17 bases between them. The DNA of the CDR3 is TGTGCCAGCAGCCCTGAGTGGGGGAGTAGTTCACCCCTCCACTTT. Its protein is CASSPEWGSSSPLHF.

The CDR3 sequence: CASSQRGPGHRTLSSYNEQFF. The DNA of the CDR3 is TGCGCCAGCAGCCAAAGGGGTCCGGGACACCGAACGCTGAGCTCCTACAATGAGCAGTTCTTC. The chain joins TRBV4-3 to TRBJ2-1, with D possibly TRBD1 on 6 matching bases. Germline CDR1 LGHNA, CDR2 YSLEER. Trimming shortened V by 2 bases and J by 0 bases, and 26 bases separated the two germline ends. The CDR3 sequence is 21 residues long.

This rearrangement joins TRBV9 to TRBJ1-1; D possibly corresponds to TRBD1 (6 bases). The CDR3 extends over 14 amino acids. The germline CDR1 and CDR2 sequences are SGDLS and YYNGEE. The V gene lost 3 bases and the J gene lost 3 bases, with 12 bases spanning the gap. Here the CDR3 reads CASSDEGGDTEAFF. The CDR3 DNA follows: TGTGCCAGCAGCGACGAGGGGGGCGACACTGAAGCTTTCTTT.

This chain connects TRBV7-9 to TRBJ1-1; no firm D call. V lost 0 bases and J 0 bases, leaving 8 bases between the germline ends. Per the germline V gene, CDR1 is SEHNR and CDR2 is FQNEAQ (reference sequence). The CDR3 runs 15 residues. CDR3 in DNA: TGTGCCAGCAGCTTAGCCTTCGGGGTGAACACTGAAGCTTTCTTT. Translating it yields CASSLAFGVNTEAFF. Variable domain in full (rest from reference TRBV7-9 and TRBJ1-1): DTGVSQNPRHKITKRGQNVTFRCDPISEHNRLYWYRQTLGQGPEFLTYFQNEAQLEKSRLLSDRFSAERPKGSFSTLEIQRTEQGDSAMYLCASSLAFGVNTEAFFGQGTRLTVV.

The chain uses TRBV19 and TRBJ1-1; D gene ambiguous. CDR3 length equals 12 residues. Germline values: CDR1 LNHDA, CDR2 SQIVND (reference sequence). The V end lost 5 bases, the J end lost 0 bases, and 4 bases lay between the germline ends. The CDR3 reads CASSQVNTEAFF. In nucleotides, the CDR3 is TGTGCCAGTAGTCAAGTGAACACTGAAGCTTTCTTT.

This chain uses TRBV7-3 with TRBJ2-5, with D perhaps assigned TRBD1 or TRBD2 (5 bases each). CDR3 length equals 15 residues. The V and J ends lost 3 bases and 3 bases respectively, with 14 bases between them. The germline gives CDR1 SGHTA, CDR2 FQGTGA. The CDR3 nucleotides read TGTGCCAGCAGCTTGTCCCCGGGACCTAAAGAGACCCAGTACTTC. Its protein product is CASSLSPGPKETQYF.

The chain is built from TRBV6-6 and TRBJ2-3; perhaps TRBD2 as D (5 bases). V was pared by 6 bases and J by 2 bases, with 18 bases between. The CDR3 has 16 amino acids. Germline V gives CDR1 MNHNY, CDR2 SVGAGI (reference sequence). DNA for the CDR3: TGTGCCAGCAGAGAGATCGGACTGGCCCTCACAGATACGCAGTATTTT. Encoded protein: CASREIGLALTDTQYF.

The chain combines TRBV5-1 with TRBJ1-2, with unresolved D. Germline V CDR1 and CDR2: SGHRS, YFSETQ. The V gene lost 5 bases and the J gene lost 2 bases, with 16 bases spanning the gap. The CDR3 has 15 residues. CDR3 in DNA: TGCGCCAGCAGTCCGCCTGGCACATCAAACTATGGCTACACCTTC. As protein: CASSPPGTSNYGYTF.

The chain uses TRBV4-1 and TRBJ1-5; a possible D gene is TRBD1 (6 bases). CDR1 is MGHRA, CDR2 YSYEKL, per germline. CDR3 length: 15 amino acids. V was pared by 0 bases and J by 5 bases, with 11 bases between. The CDR3 DNA reads TGCGCCAGCAGCCAAGAAGGGGGTGGCTATCAGCCCCAGCATTTT. Protein: CASSQEGGGYQPQHF.

The count of this clone is one. The J gene is TRBJ2-7, the V gene TRBV2; TRBD1 is a possible D gene (6 bases). V was trimmed by 0 bases and J by 2 bases, leaving 11 bases between them. CDR3 length: 15 amino acids. The germline gives CDR1 SNHLY, CDR2 FYNNEI. CDR3 loop: CASSEAGDTTYEQYF. CDR3 nucleotide sequence: TGTGCCAGCAGTGAAGCGGGGGACACTACCTACGAGCAGTACTTC.